This T cell receptor (beta chain) was identified in a study of blood T cell repertoires in COVID-19. Background on the study: Samples taken during acute and convalescent COVID-19 were collected in the United States, Italy and Spain.

Measured with immunoSEQ multiplex PCR; TCRdb has only the in-frame clones, and not every one. The table records about 260,000 clones, around 89% of them present only once. Germline V gene sequence: CDR1 SGHTA, CDR2 FQGTGA. This CDR3 has 14 residues. With 4 bases clipped from V and 0 bases from J, the junction kept 3 bases outside the gene matches. V is TRBV7-3 and J is TRBJ2-7; 7 nucleotides match TRBD2. The sequence came from a man aged 50 or older who had been exposed to COVID-19. Sample: PBMCs or T cells enriched from blood (not recorded which). The CDR3 sequence is CASSSGGTSYEQYF. In DNA, the CDR3 is TGTGCCAGCAGCTCCGGGGGGACCTCCTACGAGCAGTACTTC.